The 21 T cell receptor beta chains presented below share a single source sample, sequenced in a study of control samples from healthy donors and cancer patients. Using immunoSEQ multiplex PCR, the repertoire was profiled, and TCRdb retains in-frame clones only, with some absent. The sample lists tens of thousands of clones, less than 90% occurring once. The sample taken for sequencing was blood. All receptors come from a woman aged 50 to 60 in good health.

In this sample, this clone turned up once. The chain carries TRBV7-3 and TRBJ1-2; D is perhaps TRBD1 (5 bases). The germline V gene has CDR1 SGHTA and CDR2 FQGTGA. The germline V and J ends were trimmed by 6 bases and 8 bases, with 16 bases remaining between them. The CDR3 runs to 13 residues. CDR3 in amino acids: CASSFAGGSGYTF. The CDR3 DNA reads as TGTGCCAGCAGTTTTGCTGGGGGAAGCGGCTACACCTTC.

The chain recombines TRBV2 with TRBJ1-1, with 9 bases identical to TRBD1. In germline, CDR1 is SNHLY, CDR2 FYNNEI. This CDR3 has 13 residues. The junction had 7 bases not matched to a gene; V was cut back by 7 bases and J by 7 bases. CDR3 bases: TGTGCCAGCATATTGACAGGGGGAGGTGAAGCTTTCTTT. The encoded protein is CASILTGGGEAFF.

J is TRBJ2-5 and V is TRBV2; possible D gene TRBD1, 5 bases. Germline loops: CDR1 SNHLY, CDR2 FYNNEI. This CDR3 comprises 13 residues. Deletions cut 6 bases from V and 5 bases from J, with 13 bases between. The CDR3 here is CASSRDLGETQYF. Written as DNA, the CDR3 is TGTGCCAGCAGCAGGGATCTGGGGGAGACCCAGTACTTC.

The chain employs TRBV5-4 and TRBJ2-1; 7 nucleotides match TRBD1. V was pared by 4 bases and J by 9 bases, with 13 bases of the junction left unmatched. Germline assignment: CDR1 SGHNT and CDR2 YYREEE (reference sequence). The CDR3 runs 15 residues. Here the CDR3 reads CASSQGRQGHIEQFF. The CDR3 nucleotides are TGTGCCAGCAGCCAAGGGAGACAGGGTCATATTGAGCAGTTCTTC.

About this clone itself: At the DNA level, this CDR3 is encoded by other sequences in the same sample as well. The chain is built from TRBV9 and TRBJ1-5, with D perhaps TRBD1 (5 bases). There are 15 residues in the CDR3. CDR1 is SGDLS, CDR2 YYNGEE, per germline. The V end lost 0 bases, the J end lost 6 bases, and 13 bases lay between the germline ends. The CDR3 DNA is TGTGCCAGCAGCGTAGGGGTGGGGGGTGCTCAGCCCCAGCATTTT. Translation gives CASSVGVGGAQPQHF.

The V gene is TRBV5-4, the J gene TRBJ2-7; TRBD1 aligns across 9 bases. The V segment lost 4 bases and the J segment 3 bases; nucleotides outside the gene matches: 5. Germline V CDR1 and CDR2: SGHNT, YYREEE (reference sequence). The CDR3 loop spans 14 amino acids. In DNA form, the CDR3 reads TGTGCCAGCAGCGAGGGACAGGGTCGCTACGAGCAGTACTTC. Translation gives CASSEGQGRYEQYF.

The rearrangement joins TRBV4-1 to TRBJ2-7; D gene ambiguous. The CDR3 runs to 13 residues. Germline V gene data show CDR1 as MGHRA and CDR2 as YSYEKL. V gave up 1 base and J gave up 4 bases, with 8 bases separating them. CDR3 nucleotides: TGCGCCAGCAGCCAAGGGCATCCTTACGAGCAGTACTTC. Its translation: CASSQGHPYEQYF.

This sequence joins TRBV7-9 and TRBJ1-5; no clear D. This CDR3 spans 16 amino acids. Germline CDR1 is SEHNR and CDR2 is FQNEAQ (reference sequence). V was trimmed by 2 bases and J by 5 bases, leaving 16 bases between them. As DNA, the CDR3 is TGTGCCAGCAGCTTATATGGCGGGGAGGCCTATCAGCCCCAGCATTTT. Encoded protein: CASSLYGGEAYQPQHF.

The chain recombines TRBV28 with TRBJ2-1; 7 bases align to TRBD2. V trimming: 6 bases; J trimming: 4 bases; junction bases outside the gene matches: 12. Per the germline V gene, CDR1 is MDHEN and CDR2 is SYDVKM. CDR3 length equals 16 residues. This CDR3 is CASRAGLMTAYNEQFF. The DNA for the CDR3 is TGTGCCAGCAGAGCGGGACTAATGACCGCATACAATGAGCAGTTCTTC.

V usage is TRBV28 and J usage is TRBJ1-3, with 7 bases identical to TRBD1. The CDR3 totals 13 residues. The J segment lost 11 bases and the V segment lost 2 bases, leaving 6 bases of the junction unmatched. CDR1 is MDHEN, CDR2 SYDVKM, per germline. CDR3 in amino acids: CASSLGQGGPIYF. CDR3 DNA sequence: TGTGCCAGCAGTTTAGGGCAGGGGGGCCCCATATATTTT.

V and J are TRBV20-1 and TRBJ2-3, with D unresolved. V was shortened by 3 bases and J by 4 bases, with 5 bases between the two germline ends. CDR3 length: 11 residues. Per germline, CDR1 DFQATT and CDR2 SNEGSKA (reference sequence). The CDR3 region has the DNA TGCAGTGCTAGGGAGTCAGATACGCAGTATTTT. This sequence encodes CSARESDTQYF.

The V and J genes are TRBV5-1 and TRBJ2-5; TRBD1 is a possible D gene (6 bases). V lost 3 bases to trimming and J lost 1 base, with 10 bases between them. The germline gives CDR1 SGHRS, CDR2 YFSETQ. The CDR3 has 14 amino acids. Here the CDR3 DNA reads TGCGCCAGCAGCTGGGGACAAATCCAAGAGACCCAGTACTTC. Its protein product is CASSWGQIQETQYF.

The V gene is TRBV5-4, the J gene TRBJ2-1; 12 bases fit TRBD2. The junction had 12 bases not matched to a gene; V was cut back by 7 bases and J by 7 bases. Germline assignment: CDR1 SGHNT and CDR2 YYREEE (reference sequence). The CDR3 totals 16 residues. This CDR3 reads CASGPSGTSGLNEQFF. The CDR3, as DNA: TGTGCCAGCGGACCATCAGGGACTAGCGGGTTGAATGAGCAGTTCTTC.

The gene calls are TRBV4-1 and TRBJ2-2, with D perhaps assigned TRBD1 or TRBD2 (5 bases each). This CDR3 has 17 residues. Germline-derived CDR1 and CDR2 are MGHRA and YSYEKL. The V end was cut by 0 bases, the J end by 5 bases, with 16 bases between. In DNA form, the CDR3 reads TGCGCCAGCAGCCAAGAAGGGGCCGGGATTGGGACCGGGGAGCTGTTTTTT. Encoded protein: CASSQEGAGIGTGELFF.

The V and J genes are TRBV5-1 and TRBJ2-7; D ambiguous. This CDR3 spans 15 amino acids. Germline V CDR1 and CDR2: SGHRS, YFSETQ. V lost 0 bases and J 3 bases, leaving 13 bases between the germline ends. CDR3 in DNA: TGCGCCAGCAGCTTGGATCGGAGTGGCAACTACGAGCAGTACTTC. It translates to CASSLDRSGNYEQYF.

The rearrangement uses TRBV10-1 and TRBJ2-1; the match to TRBD2 covers 8 bases. CDR3 length equals 15 residues. V dropped 3 bases and J dropped 7; count of bases not matched to a gene: 8. Germline-derived CDR1 and CDR2 are WNHNN and SYGVQD (reference sequence). This chain's CDR3 is CASSDGTGGRNEQFF. The CDR3, as DNA: TGCGCCAGCAGTGATGGAACGGGAGGGCGGAATGAGCAGTTCTTC.

The chain recombines TRBV5-1 with TRBJ1-6; TRBD1 agrees at 7 bases. The CDR3 extends over 14 amino acids. Losses at the gene ends were 7 bases for V and 7 bases for J; bases not matched to a gene: 8. CDR1 and CDR2 from the germline V gene are SGHRS and YFSETQ. CDR3: CASRRDSSNSPLHF. The CDR3 DNA is TGCGCCAGCCGTCGGGACAGTAGCAATTCACCCCTCCACTTT.

This rearrangement joins TRBV7-2 to TRBJ2-3; D is unresolved. The CDR3 totals 12 residues. V shed 2 bases and J shed 6 bases, with 6 bases lying between them. Germline V gene data show CDR1 as SGHTA and CDR2 as FQGNSA. CDR3 region: CASSLFQDTQYF. CDR3 nucleotide sequence: TGTGCCAGCAGCTTATTCCAGGATACGCAGTATTTT.

CDR3 loop: CASTWDFVNQPQHF. CDR3 DNA sequence: TGTGCCAGTACCTGGGATTTCGTCAATCAGCCCCAGCATTTT. The rearrangement links TRBV19 to TRBJ1-5; D is uncertain. With 7 bases removed from V and 3 bases from J, the gap between germline ends came to 13 bases. Looked up from germline, CDR1 is LNHDA and CDR2 is SQIVND (reference sequence). The CDR3 is 14 residues long.

The chain couples TRBV28 to TRBJ2-1; D perhaps matches TRBD1 (6 bases). Per the germline V gene, CDR1 is MDHEN and CDR2 is SYDVKM. The CDR3 is made up of 16 amino acids. Deletions cut 5 bases from V and 0 bases from J, with 14 bases between. CDR3 sequence: CASSPAGAGSYNEQFF. DNA for the CDR3: TGTGCCAGCAGTCCGGCAGGGGCTGGCTCCTACAATGAGCAGTTCTTC.

The genes are TRBV7-9 and TRBJ1-1; the D gene is possibly TRBD1 (6 bases). Germline CDR1 reads SEHNR; CDR2 reads FQNEAQ (reference sequence). V lost 1 base to trimming and J lost 0 bases, with 12 bases between them. The CDR3 is made up of 16 amino acids. DNA for the CDR3: TGTGCCAGCAGCTTAGAGGGGGGCAGGTTGAACACTGAAGCTTTCTTT. Translating it yields CASSLEGGRLNTEAFF.